The rows below give T cell receptor beta chains drawn from one sample of a study of spatial heterogeneity in lung cancer. TCRdb itself ran the 5' RACE reads through MiXCR, one entry per CDR3 protein. This table has under 50,000 distinct CDR3 sequences, about 5% appearing once. The sequencing used PBMCs, collected at surgery. These receptors were taken from a female donor with early-stage non-small cell lung cancer. CDR3s include the opening cysteine and the closing phenylalanine or tryptophan. A D gene is named only where the DNA matches it firmly. The size of a clone is reported for some rows only, either as once, few or many, or as a class for expanded clones.

cdr3_length: 16
clone_size: many
v_call: TRBV6-2/TRBV6-3
d_call: TRBD1
j_call: TRBJ2-7
cdr3_aa: CASSQEGPGQVYEQYF
cdr3_nt: TGTGCCAGCAGTCAAGAAGGACCGGGACAGGTCTACGAGCAGTACTTC

cdr3_length: 15
clone_size: many
v_call: TRBV4-1
d_call: -
j_call: TRBJ1-1
cdr3_aa: CASSQAYGQNTEAFF
cdr3_nt: TGCGCCAGCAGCCAGGCATACGGACAAAACACTGAAGCTTTCTTT

cdr3_length: 13
clone_size: -
v_call: TRBV28
d_call: -
j_call: TRBJ1-2
cdr3_aa: CASSLAQNYGYTF
cdr3_nt: TGTGCCAGCAGTCTAGCCCAGAACTATGGCTACACCTTC

cdr3_length: 15
clone_size: many
v_call: TRBV11-3
d_call: -
j_call: TRBJ2-5
cdr3_aa: CASSFWASIQETQYF
cdr3_nt: TGTGCCAGCAGCTTTTGGGCTAGCATACAAGAGACCCAGTACTTC

cdr3_length: 17
clone_size: -
v_call: TRBV5-5
d_call: -
j_call: TRBJ2-3
cdr3_aa: CASSRESTGLSTDTQYF
cdr3_nt: TGTGCCAGCAGCCGCGAAAGTACAGGGCTAAGCACAGATACGCAGTATTTT

cdr3_length: 14
clone_size: many
v_call: TRBV5-5
d_call: -
j_call: TRBJ2-3
cdr3_aa: CASTHGGSIDTQYF
cdr3_nt: TGTGCCAGCACCCACGGAGGGTCTATAGATACGCAGTATTTT

cdr3_length: 15
clone_size: -
v_call: TRBV5-4
d_call: TRBD1
j_call: TRBJ1-1
cdr3_aa: CASSSDRVSNTEAFF
cdr3_nt: TGTGCCAGCAGCTCTGACAGGGTCTCTAACACTGAAGCTTTCTTT

cdr3_length: 13
clone_size: many
v_call: TRBV7-2
d_call: -
j_call: TRBJ1-2
cdr3_aa: CASSPAGVSGYTF
cdr3_nt: TGTGCCAGCAGCCCCGCGGGGGTCTCGGGCTACACCTTC

cdr3_length: 20
clone_size: -
v_call: TRBV3-1
d_call: TRBD2
j_call: TRBJ2-4
cdr3_aa: CASSPGRLASYGPAKNIQYF
cdr3_nt: TGTGCCAGCAGCCCCGGCCGACTAGCGAGCTACGGACCGGCCAAAAACATTCAGTACTTC

cdr3_length: 15
clone_size: many
v_call: TRBV5-5
d_call: TRBD1
j_call: TRBJ1-1
cdr3_aa: CASSQRQGSDTEAFF
cdr3_nt: TGTGCCAGCAGCCAGAGACAGGGATCAGACACTGAAGCTTTCTTT

cdr3_length: 14
clone_size: many
v_call: TRBV28
d_call: -
j_call: TRBJ1-2
cdr3_aa: CASRAGANLYGYTF
cdr3_nt: TGTGCCAGCAGGGCCGGGGCCAATCTCTATGGCTACACCTTC

cdr3_length: 13
clone_size: few
v_call: TRBV11-2
d_call: -
j_call: TRBJ2-5
cdr3_aa: CASSFQYQETQYF
cdr3_nt: TGTGCCAGCAGCTTCCAGTACCAAGAGACCCAGTACTTC

cdr3_length: 17
clone_size: -
v_call: TRBV20-1
d_call: -
j_call: TRBJ1-6
cdr3_aa: CSARDQNAAGYNSPLHF
cdr3_nt: TGCAGTGCTAGAGATCAGAATGCGGCAGGTTATAATTCACCCCTCCACTTT

cdr3_length: 15
clone_size: -
v_call: TRBV27
d_call: -
j_call: TRBJ1-3
cdr3_aa: CASSNRRVGGNTIYF
cdr3_nt: TGTGCCAGCAGTAATCGCAGGGTTGGCGGAAACACCATATATTTT

cdr3_length: 13
clone_size: many
v_call: TRBV30
d_call: -
j_call: TRBJ1-1
cdr3_aa: CAWRAGGLYEAFF
cdr3_nt: TGTGCCTGGAGGGCTGGGGGACTTTATGAAGCTTTCTTT

cdr3_length: 14
clone_size: -
v_call: TRBV15
d_call: -
j_call: TRBJ2-7
cdr3_aa: CATSSANRRYEQYF
cdr3_nt: TGTGCCACCAGCAGTGCAAACCGCCGGTACGAGCAGTACTTC

cdr3_length: 17
clone_size: few
v_call: TRBV28
d_call: -
j_call: TRBJ1-1
cdr3_aa: CANSSFLQRGENTEAFF
cdr3_nt: TGTGCCAACAGTTCCTTTCTGCAAAGGGGGGAAAACACTGAAGCTTTCTTT

cdr3_length: 13
clone_size: -
v_call: TRBV6-1
d_call: -
j_call: TRBJ2-5
cdr3_aa: CASSEGLQETQYF
cdr3_nt: TGTGCCAGCAGTGAAGGGTTACAAGAGACCCAGTACTTC

cdr3_length: 13
clone_size: -
v_call: TRBV10-1
d_call: -
j_call: TRBJ1-2
cdr3_aa: CASSSNRFYGYTF
cdr3_nt: TGCGCCAGCAGTTCGAACAGATTCTATGGCTACACCTTC

cdr3_length: 16
clone_size: -
v_call: TRBV4-3
d_call: TRBD2
j_call: TRBJ2-2
cdr3_aa: CASSPGGGVGTGELFF
cdr3_nt: TGCGCCAGCAGCCCTGGCGGGGGGGTTGGCACCGGGGAGCTGTTTTTT

cdr3_length: 12
clone_size: many
v_call: TRBV28
d_call: -
j_call: TRBJ1-2
cdr3_aa: CASSFPRGGYTF
cdr3_nt: TGTGCCAGCAGTTTCCCCAGGGGAGGCTACACCTTC

cdr3_length: 14
clone_size: medium-sized
v_call: TRBV6-6
d_call: -
j_call: TRBJ1-4
cdr3_aa: CASSQTAGNEKLFF
cdr3_nt: TGTGCCAGCAGTCAAACGGCGGGTAATGAAAAACTGTTTTTT

cdr3_length: 15
clone_size: -
v_call: TRBV18
d_call: TRBD2
j_call: TRBJ2-7
cdr3_aa: CASSPGLAGVGEQYF
cdr3_nt: TGTGCCAGCTCACCAGGACTAGCGGGGGTGGGAGAGCAGTACTTC

cdr3_length: 11
clone_size: many
v_call: TRBV20-1
d_call: -
j_call: TRBJ2-7
cdr3_aa: CSARAGTEQYF
cdr3_nt: TGCAGTGCTAGAGCAGGGACCGAGCAGTACTTC

cdr3_length: 15
clone_size: many
v_call: TRBV28
d_call: TRBD2
j_call: TRBJ2-3
cdr3_aa: CASRTLAGGQNTQYF
cdr3_nt: TGTGCCAGCAGGACTCTAGCGGGGGGGCAAAATACGCAGTATTTT

cdr3_length: 14
clone_size: many
v_call: TRBV10-3
d_call: TRBD2
j_call: TRBJ2-5
cdr3_aa: CACREGRLQETQYF
cdr3_nt: TGTGCCTGCCGGGAGGGGAGGTTACAAGAGACCCAGTACTTC

cdr3_length: 15
clone_size: many
v_call: TRBV5-1
d_call: TRBD1
j_call: TRBJ1-1
cdr3_aa: CASSLKGAKDTEAFF
cdr3_nt: TGCGCCAGCAGCTTGAAGGGGGCAAAGGACACTGAAGCTTTCTTT

cdr3_length: 13
clone_size: many
v_call: TRBV6-5
d_call: -
j_call: TRBJ1-1
cdr3_aa: CASRVRGDTEAFF
cdr3_nt: TGTGCCAGCAGGGTACGAGGGGACACTGAAGCTTTCTTT

cdr3_length: 17
clone_size: many
v_call: TRBV5-1
d_call: -
j_call: TRBJ2-6
cdr3_aa: CASSRTGRPSGANVLTF
cdr3_nt: TGCGCCAGCAGCAGAACCGGGAGACCCTCCGGGGCCAACGTCCTGACTTTC

cdr3_length: 15
clone_size: few
v_call: TRBV20-1
d_call: TRBD1
j_call: TRBJ1-4
cdr3_aa: CSARDPGTANEKLFF
cdr3_nt: TGCAGTGCTAGAGATCCGGGGACAGCGAATGAAAAACTGTTTTTT

cdr3_length: 12
clone_size: many
v_call: TRBV20-1
d_call: -
j_call: TRBJ2-1
cdr3_aa: CSARPGYNEQFF
cdr3_nt: TGCAGTGCTAGACCGGGATACAATGAGCAGTTCTTC

cdr3_length: 17
clone_size: many
v_call: TRBV6-5
d_call: -
j_call: TRBJ2-3
cdr3_aa: CASSYADPGAGTDTQYF
cdr3_nt: TGTGCCAGCAGTTACGCAGACCCGGGGGCCGGCACAGATACGCAGTATTTT

cdr3_length: 16
clone_size: many
v_call: TRBV28
d_call: -
j_call: TRBJ2-3
cdr3_aa: CASSTGFSGRPDTQYF
cdr3_nt: TGTGCCAGCAGCACGGGATTCTCCGGTCGGCCAGATACGCAGTATTTT

cdr3_length: 13
clone_size: -
v_call: TRBV19
d_call: -
j_call: TRBJ2-6
cdr3_aa: CACLRIGANVLTF
cdr3_nt: TGTGCCTGCCTTCGGATTGGGGCCAACGTCCTGACTTTC

cdr3_length: 15
clone_size: many
v_call: TRBV20-1
d_call: TRBD1
j_call: TRBJ2-1
cdr3_aa: CSAIDDRGSYNEQFF
cdr3_nt: TGCAGTGCTATTGACGACAGGGGCTCCTACAATGAGCAGTTCTTC

cdr3_length: 17
clone_size: many
v_call: TRBV4-3
d_call: -
j_call: TRBJ1-6
cdr3_aa: CASSQGRPGTWNSPLHF
cdr3_nt: TGCGCCAGCAGCCAAGGTCGACCGGGAACCTGGAATTCACCCCTCCACTTT

cdr3_length: 14
clone_size: many
v_call: TRBV19
d_call: -
j_call: TRBJ1-1
cdr3_aa: CASSIPTMNTEAFF
cdr3_nt: TGTGCCAGTAGTATACCGACTATGAACACTGAAGCTTTCTTT

cdr3_length: 14
clone_size: many
v_call: TRBV5-1
d_call: -
j_call: TRBJ2-3
cdr3_aa: CASSFETVTDTQYF
cdr3_nt: TGCGCCAGCAGCTTTGAGACAGTCACAGATACGCAGTATTTT

cdr3_length: 14
clone_size: -
v_call: TRBV12-3/TRBV12-4
d_call: -
j_call: TRBJ1-6
cdr3_aa: CASSQWAVGSPLHF
cdr3_nt: TGTGCCAGCAGCCAGTGGGCCGTAGGTTCACCCCTCCACTTT

cdr3_length: 14
clone_size: -
v_call: TRBV20-1
d_call: -
j_call: TRBJ2-2
cdr3_aa: CSAEDSLATGELFF
cdr3_nt: TGCAGTGCTGAGGATTCGTTAGCCACCGGGGAGCTGTTTTTT

cdr3_length: 13
clone_size: -
v_call: TRBV5-1
d_call: -
j_call: TRBJ1-1
cdr3_aa: CASSQTGDFNAFF
cdr3_nt: TGCGCCAGCAGCCAAACGGGGGATTTTAATGCTTTCTTT

cdr3_length: 13
clone_size: many
v_call: TRBV7-3
d_call: -
j_call: TRBJ2-2
cdr3_aa: CASSQAGTGELFF
cdr3_nt: TGTGCCAGCAGCCAGGCTGGGACCGGGGAGCTGTTTTTT

cdr3_length: 12
clone_size: many
v_call: TRBV7-9
d_call: TRBD1
j_call: TRBJ1-1
cdr3_aa: CASSPPGQRAFF
cdr3_nt: TGTGCCAGCAGCCCGCCGGGACAGCGGGCTTTCTTT

cdr3_length: 13
clone_size: many
v_call: TRBV9
d_call: -
j_call: TRBJ1-1
cdr3_aa: CASSVEMWGEAFF
cdr3_nt: TGTGCCAGCAGCGTAGAAATGTGGGGAGAAGCTTTCTTT

cdr3_length: 13
clone_size: many
v_call: TRBV3-1
d_call: -
j_call: TRBJ1-5
cdr3_aa: CASSQTKSQPQHF
cdr3_nt: TGTGCCAGCAGCCAAACCAAAAGTCAGCCCCAGCATTTT